A single sample gave rise to the 10 T cell receptor beta chains below, sequenced in a study of cytomegalovirus exposure and HLA in healthy donors. Assay used: immunoSEQ multiplex PCR; TCRdb lists only in-frame clones, some missing. The profile shows over 60,000 clones, approximately 96% of them singletons. The specimen was PBMCs. The receptors originated from a man younger than 35 in good health and CMV-seronegative.

The chain combines TRBV10-2 with TRBJ1-2; D is undetermined. Per the germline V gene, CDR1 is WSHSY and CDR2 is SAAADI. This CDR3 is 11 amino acids long. V lost 6 bases and J lost 8, with 10 bases in between. The CDR3 here is CASRGGTGYTF. In DNA, the CDR3 is TGCGCCAGCAGGGGAGGAACCGGCTACACCTTC.

V is TRBV7-3 and J is TRBJ2-7, with D possibly matching TRBD2 (6 bases). This CDR3 region has 15 residues. The V gene's germline CDR1 is SGHTA and CDR2 FQGTGA. Deletions cut 6 bases from V and 2 bases from J, with 17 bases between. The CDR3 region has the DNA TGTGCCAGCAGGGAAAGTTCGGGGGTGACCTACGAGCAGTACTTC. Encoded protein: CASRESSGVTYEQYF.

The chain recombines TRBV21-1 with TRBJ1-4. TRBV21-1 is tagged as a pseudogene. This CDR3 is built from 11 residues. CDR3 amino acids: CASGYFRKLFF. CDR3 coding DNA: TGTGCCAGCGGTTACTTTAGAAAACTGTTTTTT.

The rearrangement links TRBV19 to TRBJ2-2; the D gene is possibly TRBD1 (6 bases). CDR1 is LNHDA, CDR2 SQIVND, per germline (reference sequence). V lost 7 bases and J 6 bases, leaving 15 bases between the germline ends. This CDR3 is 14 amino acids long. The CDR3 loop is CASNVAGAAGELFF. CDR3 nucleotides: TGTGCCAGTAACGTGGCAGGGGCGGCCGGGGAGCTGTTTTTT.

The V gene is TRBV27, the J gene TRBJ1-5, with TRBD1 as a possible D gene (6 bases). V dropped 7 bases and J dropped 4 bases, with 14 bases sitting between them. Germline V gene lookup returns CDR1 MNHEY and CDR2 SMNVEV (reference sequence). The CDR3 consists of 14 residues. The CDR3 spells CASTSGVGNQPQHF. The CDR3 bases are TGTGCCAGCACCTCAGGGGTTGGAAATCAGCCCCAGCATTTT.

The chain uses TRBV2 and TRBJ2-1; TRBD2 matches at 11 bases. CDR3 length equals 16 residues. V shed 4 bases, J shed 3 bases, and the junction held 5 bases outside the gene matches. Germline-derived CDR1 and CDR2 are SNHLY and FYNNEI. CDR3 in amino acids: CASSATSGGFYNEQFF. CDR3 coding DNA: TGTGCCAGCAGTGCCACTAGCGGGGGTTTCTACAATGAGCAGTTCTTC.

The chain carries TRBV4-2 and TRBJ2-5; 9 bases line up with TRBD2. The germline gives CDR1 LGHNA, CDR2 YNFKEQ. The trim removed 0 bases at V and 5 bases at J, leaving 7 bases unmatched. The CDR3 has 16 residues. CDR3 nucleotides: TGTGCCAGCAGCCAAGAGGTAGCGGGGGCCGGGGAGACCCAGTACTTC. This encodes CASSQEVAGAGETQYF.

The gene calls are TRBV5-1 and TRBJ1-2, with D possibly TRBD1 on 6 matching bases. Trimming took off 7 bases at V and 3 bases at J, with 16 bases between the two ends. Looked up from germline, CDR1 is SGHRS and CDR2 is YFSETQ. The CDR3 is 14 amino acids. CDR3 coding DNA: TGCGCCAGCCCACAGGGAGGGTTCGACTATGGCTACACCTTC. It translates to CASPQGGFDYGYTF.

The chain recombines TRBV11-2 with TRBJ1-3; D not certain. CDR1 is SGHAT, CDR2 FQNNGV, per germline. The CDR3 has 17 amino acids. Trimming shortened V by 1 base and J by 0 bases, and 13 bases separated the two germline ends. In DNA, the CDR3 is TGTGCCAGCAGCTTAGGTTCGCCCCGGTACTCTGGAAACACCATATATTTT. As protein: CASSLGSPRYSGNTIYF. The entire variable domain, with the rest obtained from reference TRBV11-2 and TRBJ1-3, is as follows: EAGVAQSPRYKIIEKRQSVAFWCNPISGHATLYWYQQILGQGPKLLIQFQNNGVVDDSQLPKDRFSAERLKGVDSTLKIQPAKLEDSAVYLCASSLGSPRYSGNTIYFGEGSWLTVV.

The V and J genes are TRBV2 and TRBJ2-3; no clear D. V lost 5 bases and J lost 4, with 16 bases in between. CDR1 SNHLY and CDR2 FYNNEI come from the germline V gene. This CDR3 is built from 15 residues. The CDR3 here is CASSYTHLEADTQYF. The CDR3 region has the DNA TGTGCCAGCAGTTACACCCATCTCGAGGCAGATACGCAGTATTTT.